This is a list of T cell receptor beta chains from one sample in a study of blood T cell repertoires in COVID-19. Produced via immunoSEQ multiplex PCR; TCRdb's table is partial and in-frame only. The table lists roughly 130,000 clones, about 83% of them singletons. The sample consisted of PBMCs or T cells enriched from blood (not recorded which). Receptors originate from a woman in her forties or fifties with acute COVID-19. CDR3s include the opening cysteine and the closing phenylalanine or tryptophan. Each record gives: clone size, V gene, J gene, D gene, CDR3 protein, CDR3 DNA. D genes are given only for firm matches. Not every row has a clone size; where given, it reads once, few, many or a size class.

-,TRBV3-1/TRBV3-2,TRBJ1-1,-,CASSLEQNTEAFF,TGTGCCAGCAGCCTAGAACAAAACACTGAAGCTTTCTTT
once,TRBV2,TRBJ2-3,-,CASSQASSADTQYF,TGTGCCAGCAGCCAGGCGAGTAGCGCAGATACGCAGTATTTT
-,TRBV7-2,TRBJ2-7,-,CASSFSWTESYEQYF,TGTGCCAGCAGCTTCTCCTGGACAGAGAGTTACGAGCAGTACTTC
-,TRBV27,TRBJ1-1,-,CASSSRLNTEAFF,TGTGCCAGCAGTTCCAGGTTGAACACTGAAGCTTTCTTT
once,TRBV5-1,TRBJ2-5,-,CASRIAGHNQETQYF,TGCGCCAGCAGGATCGCAGGACACAATCAAGAGACCCAGTACTTC
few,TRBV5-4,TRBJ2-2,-,CASNLNTNTGELFF,TGTGCCAGCAACCTTAACACAAACACCGGGGAGCTGTTTTTT
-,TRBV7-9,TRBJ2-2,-,CASSVRETGELFF,TGTGCCAGCAGCGTTAGAGAAACCGGGGAGCTGTTTTTT
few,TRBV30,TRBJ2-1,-,CAWIGRSRGYNEQFF,TGTGCCTGGATCGGACGTTCAAGGGGGTACAATGAGCAGTTCTTC
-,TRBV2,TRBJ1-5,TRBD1,CASSGDRGGNQPQHF,TGTGCCAGCAGTGGGGACAGGGGAGGCAATCAGCCCCAGCATTTT
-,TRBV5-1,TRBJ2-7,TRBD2,CASSSYSGDEQYF,TGCGCCAGCAGCTCTTATAGCGGGGACGAGCAGTACTTC
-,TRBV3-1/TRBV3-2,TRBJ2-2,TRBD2,CASSQASGSVGELFF,TGTGCCAGCAGCCAAGCTAGCGGGAGCGTCGGGGAGCTGTTTTTT
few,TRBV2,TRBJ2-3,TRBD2,CASATSGFSTDTQYF,TGTGCCAGCGCGACTAGCGGCTTTAGCACAGATACGCAGTATTTT
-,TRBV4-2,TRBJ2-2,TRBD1,CASSLHPGQGDTGELFF,TGTGCCAGCAGCCTGCACCCGGGACAGGGGGACACCGGGGAGCTGTTTTTT
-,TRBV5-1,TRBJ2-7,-,CASAGQLSYEQYF,TGCGCCAGCGCGGGACAGCTTTCCTACGAGCAGTACTTC
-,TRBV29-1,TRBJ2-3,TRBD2,CSVVSSGRWGDTQYF,TGCAGCGTTGTATCTAGCGGGAGGTGGGGAGATACGCAGTATTTT
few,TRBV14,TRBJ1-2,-,CASSPTFQIGYTF,TGTGCCAGCAGCCCGACTTTTCAAATTGGCTACACCTTC
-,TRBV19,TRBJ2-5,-,CASSITGSQETQYF,TGTGCCAGTAGTATAACCGGTAGCCAAGAGACCCAGTACTTC
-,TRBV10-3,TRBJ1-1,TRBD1,CATSGTENTEAFF,TGTGCCACGTCCGGGACAGAGAACACTGAAGCTTTCTTT
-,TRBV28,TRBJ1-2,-,CASSLWGGYSNYGYTF,TGTGCCAGCAGTCTGTGGGGCGGCTACTCTAACTATGGCTACACCTTC
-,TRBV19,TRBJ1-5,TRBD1,CASSLRQGGIYSNQPQHF,TGTGCCAGTAGTCTCCGACAGGGCGGAATCTATAGCAATCAGCCCCAGCATTTT
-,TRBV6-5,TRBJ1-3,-,CASSLERGNTIYF,TGTGCCAGCAGCCTAGAAAGGGGAAACACCATATATTTT
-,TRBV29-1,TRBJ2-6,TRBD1,CSVGDREAGANVLTF,TGCAGCGTTGGGGACAGGGAGGCTGGGGCCAACGTCCTGACTTTC
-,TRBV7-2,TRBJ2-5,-,CASSLARQETQYF,TGTGCCAGCAGCTTAGCGCGTCAAGAGACCCAGTACTTC
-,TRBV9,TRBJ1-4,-,CASSGGWGAEGANEKLFF,TGTGCCAGCAGCGGAGGTTGGGGTGCTGAGGGGGCTAATGAAAAACTGTTTTTT
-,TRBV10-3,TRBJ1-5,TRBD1,CAISEFGTGGNQPQHF,TGTGCCATCAGTGAGTTTGGGACAGGGGGCAATCAGCCCCAGCATTTT